Listed below are T cell receptor beta chains from one sample, sequenced in a study of cytomegalovirus exposure and HLA in healthy donors. Clones were read by immunoSEQ multiplex PCR, and TCRdb kept only the in-frame ones, dropping some. The sample lists 95,000 to 100,000 clones; roughly 74% were seen once. The sample taken for sequencing was PBMCs. The source of these receptors is a woman aged 40 to 50 in good health and CMV-seronegative. CDR3s include the opening cysteine and the closing phenylalanine or tryptophan. D genes are given only for firm matches. A clone size is listed for some rows: how often the clone was seen (once, few, many), or a class if it is expanded.

>.|TRBV30|TRBJ2-7|.
CAWSATAIYEQYF
TGTGCCTGGAGTGCCACAGCAATCTACGAGCAGTACTTC
>.|TRBV15|TRBJ1-3|.
CATSRDLAAGNTIYF
TGTGCCACCAGCAGAGATCTGGCCGCTGGAAACACCATATATTTT
>.|TRBV5-1|TRBJ1-2|.
CASSVNGGYTF
TGCGCCAGCAGCGTTAACGGTGGCTACACCTTC
>.|TRBV7-9|TRBJ2-1|.
CASSLVISEQFF
TGTGCCAGCAGCTTAGTAATCAGTGAGCAGTTCTTC
>TRBD1|TRBV6-6|TRBJ1-2|.
CASSVDRGIYGYTF
TGTGCCAGCAGTGTGGACAGGGGGATCTATGGCTACACCTTC
>.|TRBV6-5|TRBJ2-5|once
CASSAEATQYF
TGTGCCAGCAGTGCGGAGGCGACCCAGTACTTC
>.|TRBV30|TRBJ1-2|few
CAWNRGFLYGYTF
TGTGCCTGGAATAGGGGATTTCTCTATGGCTACACCTTC
>.|TRBV7-9|TRBJ2-3|.
CASSLVIGGAADTQYF
TGTGCCAGCAGCTTAGTAATTGGGGGGGCGGCAGATACGCAGTATTTT
>TRBD1|TRBV7-2|TRBJ1-1|.
CASSQRTGGSTEAFF
TGTGCCAGCAGCCAAAGGACAGGTGGGAGCACTGAAGCTTTCTTT
>TRBD2|TRBV5-1|TRBJ2-3|.
CASRTYGIAGMSTDTQYF
TGCGCCAGCAGGACCTATGGAATAGCGGGGATGAGCACAGATACGCAGTATTTT
>TRBD2|TRBV4-2|TRBJ2-3|.
CASSDSSSGTSTDTQYF
TGTGCCAGCAGCGATTCTTCTAGCGGTACTAGCACAGATACGCAGTATTTT
>.|TRBV7-8|TRBJ2-1|.
CASSLILDSYNEQFF
TGTGCCAGCAGCCTCATACTAGATTCCTACAATGAGCAGTTCTTC
>.|TRBV28|TRBJ2-6|few
CASSQSVSGANVLTF
TGTGCCAGCAGCCAGTCCGTCAGTGGGGCCAACGTCCTGACTTTC
>.|TRBV5-1|TRBJ1-1|.
CASSPSTDMNTEAFF
TGCGCCAGCAGCCCCTCGACCGACATGAACACTGAAGCTTTCTTT
>.|TRBV6-6|TRBJ2-1|.
CAIASIYSSYNEQFF
TGTGCCATCGCCTCCATTTACAGCTCCTACAATGAGCAGTTCTTC
>TRBD1|TRBV6-1|TRBJ2-5|.
CANGGQGWRETQYF
TGTGCCAACGGGGGACAGGGTTGGAGGGAGACCCAGTACTTC
>TRBD1|TRBV2|TRBJ2-3|.
CASRRTGGLADTQYF
TGTGCCAGCAGACGGACAGGGGGCCTGGCAGATACGCAGTATTTT
>.|TRBV6-5|TRBJ2-3|.
CASTYRAGTDTQYF
TGTGCCAGCACATACAGGGCAGGCACAGATACGCAGTATTTT
>TRBD2|TRBV19|TRBJ2-2|.
CASSMTGGYTGELFF
TGTGCCAGTAGTATGACGGGAGGTTACACCGGGGAGCTGTTTTTT
>TRBD2|TRBV27|TRBJ2-5|.
CASSLTSGLQETQYF
TGTGCCAGCAGCTTGACTAGCGGACTTCAAGAGACCCAGTACTTC
>TRBD1|TRBV5-1|TRBJ1-2|.
CASSSRQGANYGYTF
TGCGCCAGCAGCTCCCGACAGGGGGCGAACTATGGCTACACCTTC
>.|TRBV11-2|TRBJ2-3|once
CASSLVPASTDTQYF
TGTGCCAGCAGCTTAGTACCTGCGAGCACAGATACGCAGTATTTT
>TRBD2|TRBV7-3|TRBJ2-1|.
CASSLTAGSNEQFF
TGTGCCAGCAGCTTAACAGCGGGGTCCAATGAGCAGTTCTTC